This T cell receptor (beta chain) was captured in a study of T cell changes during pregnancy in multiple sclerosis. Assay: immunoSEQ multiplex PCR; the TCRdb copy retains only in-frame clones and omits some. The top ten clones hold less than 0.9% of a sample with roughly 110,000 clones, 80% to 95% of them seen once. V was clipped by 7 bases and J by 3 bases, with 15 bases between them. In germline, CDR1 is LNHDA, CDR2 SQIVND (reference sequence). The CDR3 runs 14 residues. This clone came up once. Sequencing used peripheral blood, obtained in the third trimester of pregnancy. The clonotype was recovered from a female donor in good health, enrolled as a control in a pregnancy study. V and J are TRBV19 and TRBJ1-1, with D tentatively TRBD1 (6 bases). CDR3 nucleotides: TGTGCCAGTACCCTCGGGGGGGCGTACACTGAAGCTTTCTTT. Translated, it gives CASTLGGAYTEAFF.